These 32 T cell receptor beta chains originate from one sample sequenced in a study of response to subunit inactivated influenza vaccine. TCRdb re-analysed the RT-PCR reads in MiXCR, keeping a single row per CDR3 protein. The sample lists hundreds of thousands of distinct CDR3 sequences; 14% were seen once. Sequencing was performed on PBMCs from blood, taken 14 days before vaccination. The receptors derive from a man in his fifties who received an inactivated influenza vaccine.

In DNA form, the CDR3 reads TGTGCCAGCAGCGCCACGGGGGGGGAGACCCAGTACTTC. Its protein is CASSATGGETQYF. The chain is built from TRBV6-2 or TRBV6-3 and TRBJ2-5; 8 bases fit TRBD2. Per the germline V gene, CDR1 is MNHEY and CDR2 is SVGEGT. The V segment lost 6 bases and the J segment 5 bases; nucleotides outside the gene matches: 5. The CDR3 is made up of 13 amino acids.

The chain carries TRBV10-3 and TRBJ2-3; 8 bases match TRBD2. The germline CDR1 and CDR2 sequences are ENHRY and SYGVKD. This CDR3 comprises 13 residues. With 7 bases clipped from V and 4 bases from J, the junction kept 4 bases outside the gene matches. The CDR3 loop is CAIKRGGADTQYF. The CDR3 nucleotides are TGTGCCATCAAACGGGGGGGCGCAGATACGCAGTATTTT.

The sample holds many counts of this clonotype. CDR3 DNA sequence: TGCAGTGCTAGAGATTGGGCGGGCACAGATACGCAGTATTTT. Amino acid sequence: CSARDWAGTDTQYF. V and J are TRBV20-1 and TRBJ2-3; D remains unclear. The V end was cut by 0 bases, the J end by 1 base, with 8 bases between. Looked up from germline, CDR1 is DFQATT and CDR2 is SNEGSKA (reference sequence). This CDR3 region has 14 residues.

This clonotype was found many times. The V and J genes are TRBV7-2 and TRBJ2-2; D gene ambiguous. The CDR3 runs 13 residues. Trimming left V 4 bases short and J 15 bases short, with 18 bases between. Per the germline V gene, CDR1 is SGHTA and CDR2 is FQGNSA. CDR3 amino acids: CASSSKGPRHMFF. The CDR3 DNA reads as TGTGCCAGCAGCTCGAAAGGACCGAGGCATATGTTTTTT.

This chain joins TRBV20-1 and TRBJ2-5, with D possibly TRBD1 on 6 matching bases. This CDR3 region has 14 residues. The germline V gene encodes CDR1 DFQATT and CDR2 SNEGSKA (reference sequence). V dropped 1 base and J dropped 4 bases, with 13 bases sitting between them. CDR3 region: CSARAGARGETQYF. The CDR3, as DNA: TGCAGTGCTAGAGCTGGGGCCAGGGGAGAGACCCAGTACTTC.

Details on this clonotype: A much larger clone is a single base away; this may be a read error. The chain combines TRBV5-5 with TRBJ2-7; D is uncertain. CDR3 length equals 16 residues. CDR1 and CDR2 (germline): SGHKS, YYEKEE (reference sequence). In DNA, the CDR3 is TGTGCCAGCATCTTGGAATACAACCTTGGGTCCTACGAGCAGTACTTC. It encodes CASILEYNLGSYEQYF. Full variable domain (missing parts from reference TRBV5-5 and TRBJ2-7): DAGVTQSPTHLIKTRGQQVTLRCSPISGHKSVSWYQQVLGQGPQFIFQYYEKEERGRGNFPDRFSARQFPNYSSELNVNALLLGDSALYLCASILEYNLGSYEQYFGPGTRLTVT.

This clonotype came up a few times. The chain links TRBV27 to TRBJ2-1; no clear D. The germline V gene encodes CDR1 MNHEY and CDR2 SMNVEV (reference sequence). The CDR3 is 16 amino acids. The germline V and J ends were trimmed by 3 bases and 2 bases, with 14 bases remaining between them. The CDR3 sequence is CASSFWVETPYNEQFF. Here the CDR3 DNA reads TGTGCCAGCAGTTTTTGGGTAGAAACCCCCTACAATGAGCAGTTCTTC.

This clonotype was counted between two and nine times. The V call is TRBV4-3, the J call TRBJ1-1, with D unresolved. V lost 1 base, J lost 1 base, and 7 bases lay in between. Germline values: CDR1 LGHNA, CDR2 YSLEER. This CDR3 region has 14 residues. CDR3 in DNA: TGCGCCAGCAGCCAAGTTTGGGGGAACACTGAAGCTTTCTTT. It is translated as CASSQVWGNTEAFF.

This clonotype was recorded only once. The V gene is TRBV28, the J gene TRBJ2-7; TRBD2 matches at 11 bases. The V segment lost 6 bases and the J segment 4 bases; nucleotides outside the gene matches: 26. Per germline, CDR1 MDHEN and CDR2 SYDVKM. The CDR3 runs 21 residues. This CDR3 is CASRSPGANELSSGRLYEQYF. The CDR3 DNA follows: TGTGCCAGCAGATCCCCCGGGGCGAACGAACTATCTAGCGGGAGGCTGTACGAGCAGTACTTC. The full variable domain, its missing parts supplied by reference TRBV28 and TRBJ2-7, is DVKVTQSSRYLVKRTGEKVFLECVQDMDHENMFWYRQDPGLGLRLIYFSYDVKMKEKGDIPEGYSVSREKKERFSLILESASTNQTSMYLCASRSPGANELSSGRLYEQYFGPGTRLTVT.

The genes are TRBV4-1 and TRBJ2-1; 8 bases are shared with TRBD2. The junction had 8 bases not matched to a gene; V was cut back by 3 bases and J by 4 bases. This CDR3 contains 16 residues. The germline CDR1 and CDR2 sequences are MGHRA and YSYEKL. The CDR3 spells CASSQLLRGDYNEQFF. In nucleotides, the CDR3 is TGCGCCAGCAGCCAGCTCTTGCGGGGGGATTACAATGAGCAGTTCTTC.

This chain links TRBV11-3 with TRBJ2-3, with 8 bases fitting TRBD2. The V gene's germline CDR1 is SGHNT and CDR2 YENEEA. The CDR3 covers 16 residues. V lost 4 bases and J lost 4; bases outside the gene matches: 10. CDR3 nucleotide sequence: TGTGCCAGCAGCTCTCGAGCGGGGGATGTATCAGATACGCAGTATTTT. It encodes CASSSRAGDVSDTQYF.

CDR3 sequence (DNA): TGTGCCAGCAGCCCCGCGGGGGGTCGGGCGGGGACAGATACGCAGTATTTT. Translating gives CASSPAGGRAGTDTQYF. The rearrangement uses TRBV7-8 and TRBJ2-3; 8 nucleotides match TRBD2. CDR1 is SGHVS, CDR2 FQNEAQ, per germline. V gave up 5 bases and J gave up 3 bases; unmatched junction bases: 13. CDR3 length: 17 amino acids. Drawing the rest from reference TRBV7-8 and TRBJ2-3, the complete variable domain is GAGVSQSPRYKVAKRGQDVALRCDPISGHVSLFWYQQALGQGPEFLTYFQNEAQLDKSGLPSDRFFAERPEGSVSTLKIQRTQQEDSAVYLCASSPAGGRAGTDTQYFGPGTRLTVL.

This rearrangement joins TRBV18 to TRBJ2-1; 7 nucleotides match TRBD2. Germline values: CDR1 KGHSH, CDR2 LQKENI. This CDR3 has 15 residues. V shed 4 bases and J 4 bases; nucleotides not matched to a gene: 7. The CDR3: CASSLEGGPYNEQFF. CDR3 coding DNA: TGTGCCAGCTCACTGGAGGGAGGGCCATACAATGAGCAGTTCTTC.

The V gene is TRBV5-1, the J gene TRBJ1-1; possible D gene TRBD1, 5 bases. Trimming left V 0 bases short and J 5 bases short, with 14 bases between. CDR1 SGHRS and CDR2 YFSETQ come from the germline V gene. The CDR3 length is 15 residues. Here the CDR3 DNA reads TGCGCCAGCAGCTTGGATCCCAGGGCGAATACTGAAGCTTTCTTT. It encodes CASSLDPRANTEAFF.

This clonotype came up many times. The chain links TRBV5-1 to TRBJ2-3; the D is unclear. In germline, CDR1 is SGHRS, CDR2 YFSETQ. The V and J ends lost 4 bases and 2 bases respectively, with 14 bases between them. This CDR3 spans 15 amino acids. Written as DNA, the CDR3 is TGCGCCAGCAGCCCTGGTGGGGTCGACACAGATACGCAGTATTTT. Protein: CASSPGGVDTDTQYF.

This clonotype was seen a few times. The J gene is TRBJ2-7, the V gene TRBV29-1; TRBD1 might be the D (8 bases). Trimming left V 5 bases short and J 3 bases short, with 14 bases between. Germline loops: CDR1 SQVTM, CDR2 ANQGSEA. The CDR3 length is 13 residues. CDR3 sequence reads: CSVTGGAGYEQYF. The CDR3 DNA reads as TGCAGCGTTACAGGGGGGGCAGGCTACGAGCAGTACTTC.

This sequence joins TRBV24-1 and TRBJ2-1; 8 bases are a match to TRBD2. Losses at the gene ends were 0 bases for V and 7 bases for J; bases not matched to a gene: 1. This CDR3 region has 14 residues. Germline CDR1 is KGHDR and CDR2 is SFDVKD. The chain's CDR3 is CATSDLASGNEQFF. Written as DNA, the CDR3 is TGTGCCACCAGTGATTTGGCTAGCGGGAATGAGCAGTTCTTC.

This clonotype showed up just a few times. The chain couples TRBV20-1 to TRBJ2-7, with D hard to call. Germline V gene data show CDR1 as DFQATT and CDR2 as SNEGSKA (reference sequence). V lost 5 bases to trimming and J lost 3 bases, with 17 bases between them. CDR3 size: 14 residues. Here the CDR3 reads CSAYLMGQSYEQYF. CDR3 coding DNA: TGCAGTGCTTACCTGATGGGTCAAAGCTACGAGCAGTACTTC.

This clonotype turned up a few times. V usage is TRBV7-2 and J usage is TRBJ1-4; 10 bases line up with TRBD1. V was clipped by 5 bases and J by 8 bases; unmatched bases: 8. Germline V CDR1 and CDR2: SGHTA, FQGNSA. This CDR3 spans 15 amino acids. The chain's CDR3 is CASSPRTGGREKLFF. The CDR3 DNA follows: TGTGCCAGCAGCCCTCGGACAGGGGGACGGGAAAAACTGTTTTTT.

This clonotype has a count of ten or more. The J gene is TRBJ2-3, the V gene TRBV12-3 or TRBV12-4; tentatively, D is TRBD2 (5 bases). The ends were cut back, 4 bases at V and 0 bases at J, with 8 bases in the middle. The CDR3 has 14 amino acids. CDR3 region: CASSSGSSTDTQYF. The DNA for the CDR3 is TGTGCCAGCAGTTCGGGGTCTAGCACAGATACGCAGTATTTT.

The chain uses TRBV20-1 and TRBJ2-5; the D gene is possibly TRBD2 (5 bases). The CDR3 totals 12 residues. The V and J ends lost 6 bases and 1 base respectively, with 9 bases between them. Germline V CDR1 and CDR2: DFQATT, SNEGSKA (reference sequence). CDR3 protein: CSAKRGQETQYF. DNA for the CDR3: TGCAGTGCGAAACGGGGCCAAGAGACCCAGTACTTC.

The chain combines TRBV20-1 with TRBJ1-5, with a possible D match to TRBD1 (5 bases). V lost 4 bases, J lost 4 bases, and 8 bases lay in between. The CDR3 has 12 amino acids. Germline loops: CDR1 DFQATT, CDR2 SNEGSKA (reference sequence). CDR3 loop: CSANEGNQPQHF. DNA for the CDR3: TGCAGTGCTAATGAGGGGAATCAGCCCCAGCATTTT.

The chain is built from TRBV28 and TRBJ2-2; 10 bases fit TRBD1. There are 15 residues in the CDR3. The V gene's germline CDR1 is MDHEN and CDR2 SYDVKM. V shed 4 bases and J 3 bases; nucleotides not matched to a gene: 2. CDR3 bases: TGTGCCAGCAGTTCCGGGACAGGGGACACCGGGGAGCTGTTTTTT. It translates to CASSSGTGDTGELFF.

The gene calls are TRBV28 and TRBJ1-5; 10 positions agree with TRBD1. Germline CDR1 and CDR2: MDHEN and SYDVKM. This CDR3 has 17 amino acids. V trimming: 4 bases; J trimming: 2 bases; junction bases outside the gene matches: 8. CDR3 sequence (DNA): TGTGCCAGCAGTTCGGACAGGGGGAAGGTGGGCAATCAGCCCCAGCATTTT. Translation: CASSSDRGKVGNQPQHF.

This chain joins TRBV20-1 and TRBJ2-7; 10 nucleotides line up with TRBD1. V was pared by 6 bases and J by 2 bases, with 7 bases of the junction left unmatched. The CDR3 spans 14 residues. Germline V lookup: CDR1 DFQATT, CDR2 SNEGSKA (reference sequence). DNA of the CDR3: TGCAGTGCGGCGGACAGGGGGGGACCCTACGAGCAGTACTTC. It is translated as CSAADRGGPYEQYF.

The chain joins TRBV7-2 to TRBJ1-1; D is undetermined. Germline CDR1 SGHTA, CDR2 FQGNSA. The CDR3 has 15 amino acids. Trimming stripped 3 bases from V and 0 bases from J, with 11 bases between. Here the CDR3 reads CASSLRARVNTEAFF. The CDR3, as DNA: TGTGCCAGCAGCTTGAGGGCGCGGGTGAACACTGAAGCTTTCTTT.

The V call is TRBV3-1, the J call TRBJ2-1; D gene uncertain. Germline V gene lookup returns CDR1 LGHDT and CDR2 YNNKEL (reference sequence). This CDR3 comprises 11 residues. Trimming took off 3 bases at V and 10 bases at J, with 7 bases between the two ends. The CDR3 sequence is CASSQSREQFF. CDR3 DNA: TGTGCCAGCAGCCAGTCTAGGGAGCAGTTCTTC.

The sample holds a few counts of this clonotype. The chain has TRBV20-1 and TRBJ1-5, with unresolved D. The CDR3 spans 13 residues. Germline V gene data show CDR1 as DFQATT and CDR2 as SNEGSKA (reference sequence). V dropped 4 bases and J dropped 2 bases, with 9 bases sitting between them. This CDR3 is CSATYGGNQPQHF. CDR3 nucleotides: TGCAGTGCTACCTACGGGGGCAATCAGCCCCAGCATTTT.

This clonotype was seen more than once but under ten times. This chain joins TRBV5-1 and TRBJ2-2; 7 bases fit TRBD1. V dropped 8 bases and J dropped 4; count of bases not matched to a gene: 11. This CDR3 region has 15 residues. The germline V gene encodes CDR1 SGHRS and CDR2 YFSETQ. Here the CDR3 reads CASQRQGLGTGELFF. As DNA, the CDR3 is TGCGCCAGTCAGAGACAGGGCCTAGGCACCGGGGAGCTGTTTTTT.

V is TRBV7-9 and J is TRBJ2-1, with TRBD2 as a possible D gene (6 bases). Trimming removed 5 bases at V and 8 bases at J, with 10 bases between. Germline CDR1 and CDR2: SEHNR and FQNEAQ (reference sequence). The CDR3 covers 12 residues. The CDR3 region is CASSQTSHEQFF. DNA for the CDR3: TGTGCCAGCAGCCAAACTAGCCATGAGCAGTTCTTC.

This clonotype was counted only a few times. The genes are TRBV4-2 and TRBJ2-2; D is unclear. Per germline, CDR1 LGHNA and CDR2 YNFKEQ. This CDR3 has 15 residues. Trimming took off 2 bases at V and 5 bases at J, with 12 bases between the two ends. This chain's CDR3 is CASSQTGRPTGELFF. The CDR3 coding sequence is TGTGCCAGCAGCCAAACGGGCCGGCCGACCGGGGAGCTGTTTTTT.

DNA of the CDR3: TGTGCCAGCAGCCGACCCCGGGAGGGGAGGGGTAGTTACGAGCAGTACTTC. Encoded protein: CASSRPREGRGSYEQYF. The rearrangement links TRBV3-1 to TRBJ2-7, with TRBD2 matching over 8 bases. Per germline, CDR1 LGHDT and CDR2 YNNKEL (reference sequence). The CDR3 loop spans 17 amino acids. J gave up 4 bases and V 4 bases, and 15 bases lay outside the gene matches.